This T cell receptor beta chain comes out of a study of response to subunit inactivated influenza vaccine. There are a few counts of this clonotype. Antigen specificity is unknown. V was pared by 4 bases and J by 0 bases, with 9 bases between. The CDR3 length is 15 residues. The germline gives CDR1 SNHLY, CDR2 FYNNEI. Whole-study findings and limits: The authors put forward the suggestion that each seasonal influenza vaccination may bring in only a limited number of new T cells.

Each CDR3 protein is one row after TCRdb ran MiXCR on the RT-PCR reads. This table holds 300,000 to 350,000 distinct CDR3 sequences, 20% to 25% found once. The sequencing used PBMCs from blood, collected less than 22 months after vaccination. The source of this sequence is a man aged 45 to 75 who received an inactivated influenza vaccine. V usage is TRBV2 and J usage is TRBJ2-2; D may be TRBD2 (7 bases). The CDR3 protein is CASSGGGPNTGELFF. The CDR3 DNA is TGTGCCAGCAGTGGCGGGGGCCCGAACACCGGGGAGCTGTTTTTT.